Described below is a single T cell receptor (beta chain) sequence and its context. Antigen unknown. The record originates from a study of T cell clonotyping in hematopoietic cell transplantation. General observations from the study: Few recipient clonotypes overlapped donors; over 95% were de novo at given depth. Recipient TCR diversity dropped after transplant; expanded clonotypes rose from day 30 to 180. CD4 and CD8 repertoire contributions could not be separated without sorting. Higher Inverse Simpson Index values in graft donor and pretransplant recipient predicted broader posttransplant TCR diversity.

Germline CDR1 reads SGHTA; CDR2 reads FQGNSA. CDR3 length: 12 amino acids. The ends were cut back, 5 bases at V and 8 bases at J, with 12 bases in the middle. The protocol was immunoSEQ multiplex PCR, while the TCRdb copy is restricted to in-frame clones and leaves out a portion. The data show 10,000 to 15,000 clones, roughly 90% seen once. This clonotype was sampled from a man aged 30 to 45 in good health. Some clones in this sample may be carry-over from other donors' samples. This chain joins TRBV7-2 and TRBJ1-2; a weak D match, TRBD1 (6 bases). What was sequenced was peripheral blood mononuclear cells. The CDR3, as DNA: TGTGCCAGCAGCCCTACAGGGATCGGCTACACCTTC. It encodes CASSPTGIGYTF.